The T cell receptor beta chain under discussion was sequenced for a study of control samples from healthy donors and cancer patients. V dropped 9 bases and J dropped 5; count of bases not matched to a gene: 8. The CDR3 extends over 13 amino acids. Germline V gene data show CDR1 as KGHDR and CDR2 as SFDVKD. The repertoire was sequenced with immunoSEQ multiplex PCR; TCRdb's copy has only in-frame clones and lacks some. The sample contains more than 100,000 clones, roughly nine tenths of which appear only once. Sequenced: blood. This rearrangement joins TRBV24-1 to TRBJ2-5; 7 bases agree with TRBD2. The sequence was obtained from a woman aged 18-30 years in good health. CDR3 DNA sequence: TGTGCCACCCGCGGGGGTGCGGTTGAGACCCAGTACTTC. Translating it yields CATRGGAVETQYF.